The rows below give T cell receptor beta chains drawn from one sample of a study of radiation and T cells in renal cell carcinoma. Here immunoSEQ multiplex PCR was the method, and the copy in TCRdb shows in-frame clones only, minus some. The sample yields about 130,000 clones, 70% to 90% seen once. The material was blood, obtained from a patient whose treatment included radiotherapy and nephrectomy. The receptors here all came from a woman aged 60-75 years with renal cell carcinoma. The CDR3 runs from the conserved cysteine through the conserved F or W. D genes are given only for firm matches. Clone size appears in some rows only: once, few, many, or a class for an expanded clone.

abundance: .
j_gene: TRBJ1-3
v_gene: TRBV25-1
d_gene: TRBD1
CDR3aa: CASSGRGAGGGNTIYF
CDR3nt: TGTGCCAGCAGCGGAAGAGGGGCAGGGGGCGGAAACACCATATATTTT

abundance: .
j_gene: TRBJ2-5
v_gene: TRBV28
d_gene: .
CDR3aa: CASSLGPKGETQYF
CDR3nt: TGTGCCAGCAGTTTGGGACCAAAGGGGGAGACCCAGTACTTC

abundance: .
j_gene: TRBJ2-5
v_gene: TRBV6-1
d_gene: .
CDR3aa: CASSEASGRETQYF
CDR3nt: TGTGCCAGCAGTGAAGCTTCGGGTAGGGAGACCCAGTACTTC

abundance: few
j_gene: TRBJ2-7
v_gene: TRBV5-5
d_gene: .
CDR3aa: CASSLAWRITYEQYF
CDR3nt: TGTGCCAGCAGCTTGGCCTGGAGGATTACCTACGAGCAGTACTTC

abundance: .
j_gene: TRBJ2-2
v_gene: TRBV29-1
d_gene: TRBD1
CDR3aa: CSAGTGEGTGELFF
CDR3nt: TGCAGCGCCGGGACAGGGGAAGGCACCGGGGAGCTGTTTTTT

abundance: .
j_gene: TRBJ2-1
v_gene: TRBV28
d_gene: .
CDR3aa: CASRKRGSSYNEQFF
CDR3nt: TGTGCCAGCAGGAAGAGGGGGAGCTCCTACAATGAGCAGTTCTTC

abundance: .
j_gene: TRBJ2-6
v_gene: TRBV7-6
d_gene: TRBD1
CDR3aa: CASRNHRGLLSGANVLTF
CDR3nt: TGTGCCAGCAGAAATCACAGGGGTCTTCTCTCTGGGGCCAACGTCCTGACTTTC

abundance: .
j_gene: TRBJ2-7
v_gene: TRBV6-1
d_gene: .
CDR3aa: CASSTGEAYEQYF
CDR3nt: TGTGCCAGCAGTACAGGGGAGGCCTACGAGCAGTACTTC

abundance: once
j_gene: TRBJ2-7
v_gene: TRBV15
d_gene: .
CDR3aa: CATSTPLSIRYEQYF
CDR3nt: TGTGCCACCAGCACGCCTCTCTCGATACGCTACGAGCAGTACTTC

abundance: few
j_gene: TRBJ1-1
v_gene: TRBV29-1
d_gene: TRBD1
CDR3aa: CSATRWDSPEAFF
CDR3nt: TGCAGCGCCACGAGGTGGGACAGCCCTGAAGCTTTCTTT